The entry that follows covers one T cell receptor (beta chain) sequence. What it binds is unknown. This sample was taken from a study of cytotoxic CD8 clonotypes in ibrutinib-treated CLL. Broader study findings: The public clonotypes identified were infrequent and showed contraction or stability on treatment. Clonality measured at baseline exceeded age-matched healthy donors, tracking circulating CD8+ T-cell counts. Clonality, elevated at ibrutinib response, dropped back toward baseline at progression.

Clones were sequenced by immunoSEQ multiplex PCR, and TCRdb holds only the in-frame ones, with some missing. Found here are 150,000 to 200,000 clones, 70% to 90% of them singletons; the top ten hold 3%. Sample: PBMCs, taken at disease progression, from a patient treated with ibrutinib. This TCR came from a human donor with chronic lymphocytic leukemia.

Here the CDR3 DNA reads TGCGCCAGCAGCCAAAAGGGAGAAACTAATGAAAAACTGTTTTTT. Translation gives CASSQKGETNEKLFF. The rearrangement joins TRBV4-1 to TRBJ1-4; D gene ambiguous. The CDR3 is 15 residues long. Germline values: CDR1 MGHRA, CDR2 YSYEKL. V was pared by 2 bases and J by 1 base, with 8 bases between.